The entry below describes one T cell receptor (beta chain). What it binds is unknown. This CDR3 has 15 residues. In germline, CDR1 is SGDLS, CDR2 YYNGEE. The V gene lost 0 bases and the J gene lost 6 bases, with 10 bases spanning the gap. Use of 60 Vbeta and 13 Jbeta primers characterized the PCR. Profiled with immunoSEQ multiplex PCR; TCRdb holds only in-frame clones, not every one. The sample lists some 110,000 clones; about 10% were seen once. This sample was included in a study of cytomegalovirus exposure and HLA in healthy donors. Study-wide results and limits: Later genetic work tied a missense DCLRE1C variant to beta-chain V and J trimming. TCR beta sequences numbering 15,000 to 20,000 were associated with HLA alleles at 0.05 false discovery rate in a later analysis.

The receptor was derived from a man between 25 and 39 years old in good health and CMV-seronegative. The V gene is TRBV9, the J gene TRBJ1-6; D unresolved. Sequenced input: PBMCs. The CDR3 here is CASSVASGSNSPLHF. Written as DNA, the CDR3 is TGTGCCAGCAGCGTAGCCTCGGGATCTAATTCACCCCTCCACTTT. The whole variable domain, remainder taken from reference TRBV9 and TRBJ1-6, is DSGVTQTPKHLITATGQRVTLRCSPRSGDLSVYWYQQSLDQGLQFLIQYYNGEERAKGNILERFSAQQFPDLHSELNLSSLELGDSALYFCASSVASGSNSPLHFGNGTRLTVT.